This T cell receptor beta chain emerged from a study of graft-versus-host responses after intestinal transplantation. Sequencing was performed with immunoSEQ multiplex PCR; in TCRdb, only in-frame clones are kept and a portion is missing. The repertoire holds over 45,000 clones, with about 94% as singletons. This clone showed up just a few times. Its antigen is as yet unknown. This CDR3 is 12 amino acids long. In germline, CDR1 is SGHTA, CDR2 FQGNSA. With 4 bases removed from V and 6 bases from J, the gap between germline ends came to 6 bases. The rearrangement joins TRBV7-2 to TRBJ2-2; a possible D gene is TRBD1 (5 bases). The sequencing here drew on unstimulated CD4+ T cells sorted from spleen or lymph node cells, taken before transplant. This TCR was recovered from a human donor who was the organ donor for an intestinal transplant. CDR3 in amino acids: CASSSRAGELFF. DNA of the CDR3: TGTGCCAGCAGCTCCAGGGCCGGGGAGCTGTTTTTT.